This is a list of T cell receptor beta chains from one sample in a study of OX40 agonist ivuxolimab in advanced cancers. The assay was immunoSEQ multiplex PCR, and TCRdb's table has in-frame clones only and misses some. The repertoire consists of approximately 73,000 clones, with roughly 89% occurring once and the leading ten covering over 2.5%. Sequenced here: CD4+ or CD8+ T cells sorted from blood, sampled in a trial of the OX40 agonist ivuxolimab. The receptors come from an adult with an advanced solid tumor such as melanoma, head and neck, liver or kidney cancer. Both conserved end residues are part of each CDR3. The D gene is left open where the match is weak. Size tells how often a clone was seen (once, few, many) or the class of an expanded clone, and some rows leave it out.

v_gene	j_gene	d_gene	abundance	CDR3nt	CDR3aa
TRBV29-1	TRBJ2-1	-	once	TGCAGCGTTGACAACCACTCCTACAATGAGCAGTTCTTC	CSVDNHSYNEQFF
TRBV30	TRBJ2-7	-	-	TGTGCCTGGAGGGGGCGGTCGGTCCCATCCTACGAGCAGTACTTC	CAWRGRSVPSYEQYF
TRBV25-1	TRBJ2-5	-	-	TGTGCCAGCAGTGAAAAAGAGACCCAGTACTTC	CASSEKETQYF
TRBV19	TRBJ2-7	-	many	TGTGCCAGTAGTATAGAAAACGGTCCCTACGAGCAGTACTTC	CASSIENGPYEQYF
TRBV28	TRBJ1-6	-	few	TGTGCCAGCATCCCCCCCTCGGGCCCTAATTCACCCCTCCACTTT	CASIPPSGPNSPLHF
TRBV30	TRBJ1-6	-	-	TGTGCCTGGAGTCCCCCCCCCTATAATTCACCCCTCCACTTT	CAWSPPPYNSPLHF
TRBV20-1	TRBJ1-2	-	-	TGCAGTGCTACCCGGGGTCGTGGCTACACCTTC	CSATRGRGYTF
TRBV11-2	TRBJ1-3	-	once	TGTGCCAGCAGCCTAGGAGCGGGGGCTGGAAACACCATATATTTT	CASSLGAGAGNTIYF
TRBV19	TRBJ1-4	-	-	TGTGCCAGTCGAAGGAGTACTAATGAAAAACTGTTTTTT	CASRRSTNEKLFF
TRBV7-9	TRBJ1-2	-	-	TGTGCCAGCAGCTTGTCCCCTAACTATGGCTACACCTTC	CASSLSPNYGYTF
TRBV5-1	TRBJ2-7	TRBD1	-	TGCGCCAGCAGCCCCGACCCGGGACAGGGGAGATACGAGCAGTACTTC	CASSPDPGQGRYEQYF
TRBV5-1	TRBJ1-6	TRBD1	-	TGCGCCAGCAGCTTGGTTCCCCGCAGGGGGAGTGGGTCACCCCTCCACTTT	CASSLVPRRGSGSPLHF
TRBV27	TRBJ1-1	-	-	TGTGCCAGCAGAACGGAGACACAGGGGAACACTGAAGCTTTCTTT	CASRTETQGNTEAFF
TRBV27	TRBJ2-3	-	-	TGTGCCAGCAGCAAGGACACAGGGAACACAGATACGCAGTATTTT	CASSKDTGNTDTQYF
TRBV18	TRBJ1-3	-	once	TGTGCCAGCTCACCTCAGGAGGCTGGAAACACCATATATTTT	CASSPQEAGNTIYF
TRBV30	TRBJ1-4	-	few	TGTGCCTGGAGTGTATTAGGGGGGTCTGCAACTAATGAAAAACTGTTTTTT	CAWSVLGGSATNEKLFF
TRBV30	TRBJ1-1	-	-	TGTGCCTGGAGTGTACGGCGTCGAGGAGCTTTCTTT	CAWSVRRRGAFF
TRBV5-8	TRBJ2-2	-	-	TGTGCCAGCAGCCTGCCGCAGGGGTTCGGGGAGCTGTTTTTT	CASSLPQGFGELFF
TRBV7-9	TRBJ1-1	-	-	TGTGCCAGCAGCTTCGGGAGGGACACTGAAGCTTTCTTT	CASSFGRDTEAFF
TRBV2	TRBJ2-7	-	-	TGTGCCAGCAGTTTTTTCCCGGGCCCGGTAAGCGAGCAGTACTTC	CASSFFPGPVSEQYF
TRBV28	TRBJ2-5	TRBD2	-	TGTGCCAGCAGTTTACCCTTGACTAGCGGGGGGCAGACCCAGTACTTC	CASSLPLTSGGQTQYF
TRBV30	TRBJ1-6	-	-	TGTGCCTGGATAAGTCACAGGGTTCCGCGTTCACCCCTCCACTTT	CAWISHRVPRSPLHF
TRBV9	TRBJ1-1	TRBD1	-	TGTGCCAGCAGCGTAGAGAGGACAGGGGGACCTGAAGCTTTCTTT	CASSVERTGGPEAFF
TRBV14	TRBJ1-6	-	-	TGTGCCAGCAGCCAGGGAGGGGGCTCCTATAATTCACCCCTCCACTTT	CASSQGGGSYNSPLHF
TRBV6-5	TRBJ2-1	-	-	TGTGCCAGCAGTCCCGGGACACCATACAATGAGCAGTTCTTC	CASSPGTPYNEQFF
TRBV19	TRBJ1-1	-	-	TGTGCCAGTAGTCACCGCCCGGGACGGAACACTGAAGCTTTCTTT	CASSHRPGRNTEAFF
TRBV28	TRBJ2-7	-	-	TGTGCCAGCGCCCAGCCCCAGGGGCGAGCCTACGAGCAGTACTTC	CASAQPQGRAYEQYF
TRBV5-4	TRBJ2-7	-	-	TGTGCCAGCAGCGGACCAGTCGAGGGGCCCTACGAGCAGTACTTC	CASSGPVEGPYEQYF
TRBV30	TRBJ1-2	TRBD1	-	TGTGCCTGGAGTGGTCGACCGGGACAGGCGATTAACTATGGCTACACCTTC	CAWSGRPGQAINYGYTF
TRBV5-6	TRBJ2-5	TRBD1	-	TGTGCCAGCAGCTTTATTTCCTGGGACAGGCAGAAAGAGACCCAGTACTTC	CASSFISWDRQKETQYF
TRBV11-2	TRBJ2-1	-	-	TGTGCCAGCAGCTTAGATCCCCGTCCCGACAATGAGCAGTTCTTC	CASSLDPRPDNEQFF
TRBV27	TRBJ2-7	-	-	TGTGCCAGCCAAAGGACCGTGTCCGCCGAGCAGTACTTC	CASQRTVSAEQYF
TRBV7-3	TRBJ1-1	TRBD1	-	TGTGCCAGCAGCCGAGCGGGACAGAGCACTGAAGCTTTCTTT	CASSRAGQSTEAFF